Listed below are T cell receptor beta chains from one sample, sequenced in a study of control samples from healthy donors and cancer patients. Sequenced by immunoSEQ multiplex PCR; TCRdb stores in-frame clones only, minus some. The table lists tens of thousands of clones, 92% of them singletons. Sequencing used PBMCs. All receptors derive from a man in his forties with colorectal cancer. CDR3s include the opening cysteine and the closing phenylalanine or tryptophan. A D gene is named only where the DNA matches it firmly. Size is omitted from some rows. Given values are once, few, many or a class for expanded clones.

TGTGCCAGCAGTCCTGCTAAGGGCTTCCACGAGCAGTACTTC,CASSPAKGFHEQYF,14,.,TRBJ2-7,TRBV25-1,.
TGTGCCAGCAGTTACTCTGGGGGGGGACAAGAGACCCAGTACTTC,CASSYSGGGQETQYF,15,.,TRBJ2-5,TRBV6-2/TRBV6-3,TRBD2
TGCGCCAGTAACGACAGGGATGCCGGGGAGCTGTTTTTT,CASNDRDAGELFF,13,.,TRBJ2-2,TRBV5-1,TRBD1
TGTGCCAGCAGCGATAACAGGGGGTCGGAGACCCAGTACTTC,CASSDNRGSETQYF,14,.,TRBJ2-5,TRBV7-2,TRBD1
TGTGCCAGCAGCTTAAGTAACACCGGGGAGCTGTTTTTT,CASSLSNTGELFF,13,.,TRBJ2-2,TRBV11-2,.
TGTGCCACCAGCAGGGCTTATACTAGCGGGACTTACAATGAGCAGTTCTTC,CATSRAYTSGTYNEQFF,17,.,TRBJ2-1,TRBV15,TRBD2
TGTGCCAGCAGCTTATCCAATTTAAACACCATATATTTT,CASSLSNLNTIYF,13,.,TRBJ1-3,TRBV7-2,.
TGTGCCAGCAGCGAAGGGACAGGGGGCCCAGAGACCCAGTACTTC,CASSEGTGGPETQYF,15,.,TRBJ2-5,TRBV7-6,TRBD1
TGTGCCAGCAGCCAAGGGACAGGGGAAGGACAGCCCCAGCATTTT,CASSQGTGEGQPQHF,15,.,TRBJ1-5,TRBV3-1/TRBV3-2,TRBD1
TGTGCCGCCCAGAACAAGGGTGGCTATGAAAAACTGTTTTTT,CAAQNKGGYEKLFF,14,few,TRBJ1-4,TRBV30,.